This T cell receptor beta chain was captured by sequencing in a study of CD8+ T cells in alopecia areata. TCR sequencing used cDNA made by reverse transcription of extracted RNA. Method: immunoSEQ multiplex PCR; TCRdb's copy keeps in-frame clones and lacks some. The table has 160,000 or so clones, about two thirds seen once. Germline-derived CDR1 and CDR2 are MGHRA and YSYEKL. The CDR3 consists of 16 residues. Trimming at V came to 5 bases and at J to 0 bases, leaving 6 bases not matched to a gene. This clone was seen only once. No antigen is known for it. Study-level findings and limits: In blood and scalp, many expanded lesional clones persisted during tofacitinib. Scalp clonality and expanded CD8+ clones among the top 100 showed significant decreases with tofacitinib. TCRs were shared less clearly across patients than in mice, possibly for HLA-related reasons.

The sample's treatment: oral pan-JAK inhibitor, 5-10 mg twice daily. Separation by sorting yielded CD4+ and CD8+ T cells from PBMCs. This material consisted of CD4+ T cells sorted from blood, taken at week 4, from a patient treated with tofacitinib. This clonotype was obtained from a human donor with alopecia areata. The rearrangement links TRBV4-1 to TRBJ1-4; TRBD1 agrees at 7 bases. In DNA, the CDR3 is TGCGCCAGCAGCGGAGACAGGGAGGCAACTAATGAAAAACTGTTTTTT. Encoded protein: CASSGDREATNEKLFF.